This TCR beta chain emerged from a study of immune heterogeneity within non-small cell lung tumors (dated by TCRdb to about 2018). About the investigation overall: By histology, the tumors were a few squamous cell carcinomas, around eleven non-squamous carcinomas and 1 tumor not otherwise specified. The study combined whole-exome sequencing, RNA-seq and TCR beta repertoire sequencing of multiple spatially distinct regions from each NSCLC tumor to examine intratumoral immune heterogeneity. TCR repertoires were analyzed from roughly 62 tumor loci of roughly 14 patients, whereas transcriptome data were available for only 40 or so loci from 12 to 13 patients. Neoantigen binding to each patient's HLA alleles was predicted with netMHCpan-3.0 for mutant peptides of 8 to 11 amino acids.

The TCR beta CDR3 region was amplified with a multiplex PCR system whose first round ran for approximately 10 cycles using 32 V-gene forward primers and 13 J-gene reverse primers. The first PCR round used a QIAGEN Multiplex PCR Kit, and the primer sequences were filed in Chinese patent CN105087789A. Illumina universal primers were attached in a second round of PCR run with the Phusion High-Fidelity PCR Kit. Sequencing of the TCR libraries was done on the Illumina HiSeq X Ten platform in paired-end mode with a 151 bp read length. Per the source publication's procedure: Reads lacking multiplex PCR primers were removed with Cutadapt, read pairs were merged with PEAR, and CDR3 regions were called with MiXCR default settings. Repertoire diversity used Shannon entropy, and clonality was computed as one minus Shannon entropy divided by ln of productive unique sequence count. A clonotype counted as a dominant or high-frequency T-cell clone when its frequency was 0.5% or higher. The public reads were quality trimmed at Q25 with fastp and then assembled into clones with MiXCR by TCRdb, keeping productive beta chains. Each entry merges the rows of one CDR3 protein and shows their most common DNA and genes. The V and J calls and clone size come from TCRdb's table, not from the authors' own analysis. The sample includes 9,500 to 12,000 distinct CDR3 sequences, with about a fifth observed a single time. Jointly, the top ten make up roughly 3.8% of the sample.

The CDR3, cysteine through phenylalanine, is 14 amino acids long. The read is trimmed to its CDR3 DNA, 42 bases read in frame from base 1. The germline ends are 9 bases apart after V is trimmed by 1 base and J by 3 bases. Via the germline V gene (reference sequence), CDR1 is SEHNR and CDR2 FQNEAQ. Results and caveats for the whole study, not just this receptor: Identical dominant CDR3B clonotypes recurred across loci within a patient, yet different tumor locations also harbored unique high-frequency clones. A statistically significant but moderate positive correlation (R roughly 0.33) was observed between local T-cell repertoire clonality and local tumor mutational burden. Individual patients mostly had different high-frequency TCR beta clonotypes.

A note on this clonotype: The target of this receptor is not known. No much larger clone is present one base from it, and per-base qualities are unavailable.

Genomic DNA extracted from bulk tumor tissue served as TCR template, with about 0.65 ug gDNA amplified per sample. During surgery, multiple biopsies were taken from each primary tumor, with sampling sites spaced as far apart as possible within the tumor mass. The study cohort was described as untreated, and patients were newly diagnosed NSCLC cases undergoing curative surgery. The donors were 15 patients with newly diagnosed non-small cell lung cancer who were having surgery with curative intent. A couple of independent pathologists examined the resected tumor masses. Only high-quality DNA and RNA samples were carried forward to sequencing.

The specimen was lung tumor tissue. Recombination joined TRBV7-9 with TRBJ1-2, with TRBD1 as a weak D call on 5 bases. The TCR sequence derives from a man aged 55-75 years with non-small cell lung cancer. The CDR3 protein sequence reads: CASSLETEHYGYTF. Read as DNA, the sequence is TGTGCCAGCAGCTTAGAGACAGAGCACTATGGCTACACCTTC. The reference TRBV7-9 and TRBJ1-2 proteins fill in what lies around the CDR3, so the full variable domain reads DTGVSQNPRHKITKRGQNVTFRCDPISEHNRLYWYRQTLGQGPEFLTYFQNEAQLEKSRLLSDRFSAERPKGSFSTLEIQRTEQGDSAMYLCASSLETEHYGYTFGSGTRLTVV.